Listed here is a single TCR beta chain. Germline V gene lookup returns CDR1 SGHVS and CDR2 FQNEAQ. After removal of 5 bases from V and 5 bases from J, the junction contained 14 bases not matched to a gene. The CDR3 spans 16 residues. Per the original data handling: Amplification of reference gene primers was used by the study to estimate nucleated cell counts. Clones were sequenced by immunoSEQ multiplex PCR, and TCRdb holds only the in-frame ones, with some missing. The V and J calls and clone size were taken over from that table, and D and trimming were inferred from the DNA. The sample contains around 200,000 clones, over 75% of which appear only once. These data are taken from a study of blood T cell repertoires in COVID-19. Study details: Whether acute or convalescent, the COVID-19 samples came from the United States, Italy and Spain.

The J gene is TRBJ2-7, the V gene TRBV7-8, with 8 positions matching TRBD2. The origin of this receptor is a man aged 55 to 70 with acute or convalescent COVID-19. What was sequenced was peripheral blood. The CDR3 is CASSQREGGRRNEQYF. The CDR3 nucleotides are TGTGCCAGCAGCCAAAGGGAAGGCGGGAGGCGGAACGAGCAGTACTTC.